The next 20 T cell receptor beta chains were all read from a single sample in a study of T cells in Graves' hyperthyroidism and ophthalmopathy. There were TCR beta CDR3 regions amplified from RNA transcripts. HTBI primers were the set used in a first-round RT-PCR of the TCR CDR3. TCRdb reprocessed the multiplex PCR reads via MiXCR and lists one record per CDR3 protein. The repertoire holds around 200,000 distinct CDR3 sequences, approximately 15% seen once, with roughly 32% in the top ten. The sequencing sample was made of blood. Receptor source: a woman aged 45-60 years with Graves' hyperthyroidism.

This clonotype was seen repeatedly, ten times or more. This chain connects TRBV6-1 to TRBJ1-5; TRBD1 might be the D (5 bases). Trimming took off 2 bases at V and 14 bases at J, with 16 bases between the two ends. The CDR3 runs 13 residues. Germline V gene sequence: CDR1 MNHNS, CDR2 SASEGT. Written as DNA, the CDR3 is TGTGCCAGCAGTGAACCCCTGACAGAAGTTAAGCATTTT. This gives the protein CASSEPLTEVKHF.

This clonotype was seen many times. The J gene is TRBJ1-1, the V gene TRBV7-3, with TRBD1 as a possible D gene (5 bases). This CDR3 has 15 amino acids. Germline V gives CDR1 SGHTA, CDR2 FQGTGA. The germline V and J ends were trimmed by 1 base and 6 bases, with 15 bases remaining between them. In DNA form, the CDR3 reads TGTGCCAGCAGCTTAATGGCAGGGAGATTGGCTGAAGCTTTCTTT. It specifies CASSLMAGRLAEAFF.

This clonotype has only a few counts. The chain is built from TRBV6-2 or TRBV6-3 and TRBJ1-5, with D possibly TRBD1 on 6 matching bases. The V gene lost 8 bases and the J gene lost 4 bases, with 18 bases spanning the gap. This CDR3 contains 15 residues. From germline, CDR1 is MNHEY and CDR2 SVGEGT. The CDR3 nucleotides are TGTGCCAGCGGGCTCGGGACATATCCTAATCAGCCCCAGCATTTT. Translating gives CASGLGTYPNQPQHF.

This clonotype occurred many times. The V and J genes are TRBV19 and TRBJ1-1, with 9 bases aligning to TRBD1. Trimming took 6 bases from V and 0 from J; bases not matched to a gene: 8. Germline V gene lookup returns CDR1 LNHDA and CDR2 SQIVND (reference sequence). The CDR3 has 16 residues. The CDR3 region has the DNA TGTGCCAGTAGCCTACGGACAGGGGTCCTGAACACTGAAGCTTTCTTT. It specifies CASSLRTGVLNTEAFF.

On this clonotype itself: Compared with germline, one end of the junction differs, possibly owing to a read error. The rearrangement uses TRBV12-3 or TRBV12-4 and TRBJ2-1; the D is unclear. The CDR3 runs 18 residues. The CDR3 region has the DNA TGTGCCAGCAGTTGGACCACAGCCGAGGCGAGCTCCCACAATGAGCAGTTCTTC. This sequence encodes CASSWTTAEASSHNEQFF.

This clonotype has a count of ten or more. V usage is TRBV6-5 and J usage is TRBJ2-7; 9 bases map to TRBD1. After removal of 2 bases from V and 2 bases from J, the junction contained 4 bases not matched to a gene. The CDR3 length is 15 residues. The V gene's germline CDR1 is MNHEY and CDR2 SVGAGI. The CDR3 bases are TGTGCCAGCAGTTACGGGACAGGGTTCCCCTACGAGCAGTACTTC. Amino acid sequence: CASSYGTGFPYEQYF.

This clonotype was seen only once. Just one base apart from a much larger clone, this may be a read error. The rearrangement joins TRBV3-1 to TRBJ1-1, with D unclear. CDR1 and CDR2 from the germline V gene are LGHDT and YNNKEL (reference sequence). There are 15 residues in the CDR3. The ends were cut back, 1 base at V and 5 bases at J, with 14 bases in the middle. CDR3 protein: CASSQGYRPKTEAFF. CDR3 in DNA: TGTGCCAGCAGCCAAGGTTACAGACCGAAGACTGAAGCTTTCTTT.

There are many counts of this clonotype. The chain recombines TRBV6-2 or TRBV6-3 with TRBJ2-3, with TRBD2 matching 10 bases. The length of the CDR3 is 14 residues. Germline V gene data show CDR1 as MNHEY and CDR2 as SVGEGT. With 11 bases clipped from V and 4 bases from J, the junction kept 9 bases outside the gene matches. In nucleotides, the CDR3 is TGTGCCGGCCAGGCCAGCGGGGGGGCAGATACGCAGTATTTT. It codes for CAGQASGGADTQYF.

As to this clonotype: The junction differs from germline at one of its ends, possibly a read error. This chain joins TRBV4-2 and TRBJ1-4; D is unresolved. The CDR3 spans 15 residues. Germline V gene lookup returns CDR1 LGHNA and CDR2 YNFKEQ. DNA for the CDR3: TGTGTCAGCAGCCAAGAGGCGACCCCTAATGAAAAACTGTTTTTT. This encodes CVSSQEATPNEKLFF.

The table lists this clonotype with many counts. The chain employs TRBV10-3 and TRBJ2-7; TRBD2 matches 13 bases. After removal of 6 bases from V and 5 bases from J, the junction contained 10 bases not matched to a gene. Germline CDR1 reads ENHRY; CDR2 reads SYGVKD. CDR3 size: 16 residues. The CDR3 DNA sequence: TGTGCCATCAGCGGATCGACTAGCGGGGGGAGGAACGAGCAGTACTTC. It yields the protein CAISGSTSGGRNEQYF.

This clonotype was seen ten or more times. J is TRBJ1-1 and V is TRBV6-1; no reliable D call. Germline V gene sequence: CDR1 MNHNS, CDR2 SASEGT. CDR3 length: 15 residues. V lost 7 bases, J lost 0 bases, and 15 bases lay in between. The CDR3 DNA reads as TGTGCCAGCACTACACAGCAGCTCATGAACACTGAAGCTTTCTTT. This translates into CASTTQQLMNTEAFF.

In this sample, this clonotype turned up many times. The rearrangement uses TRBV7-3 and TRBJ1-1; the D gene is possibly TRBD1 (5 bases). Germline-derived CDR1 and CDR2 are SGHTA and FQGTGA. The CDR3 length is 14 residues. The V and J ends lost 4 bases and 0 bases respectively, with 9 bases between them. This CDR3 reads CASSSTAMNTEAFF. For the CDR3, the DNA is TGTGCCAGCAGCTCGACAGCGATGAACACTGAAGCTTTCTTT.

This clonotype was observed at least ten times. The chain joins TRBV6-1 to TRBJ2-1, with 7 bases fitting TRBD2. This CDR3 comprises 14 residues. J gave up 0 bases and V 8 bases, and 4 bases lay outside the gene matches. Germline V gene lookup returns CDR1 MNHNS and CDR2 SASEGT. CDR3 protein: CASREANSYNEQFF. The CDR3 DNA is TGTGCCAGCCGGGAGGCGAACTCCTACAATGAGCAGTTCTTC.

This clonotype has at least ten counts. CDR3: CASSFRRVPKGETQYF. The CDR3 DNA follows: TGTGCCAGCAGCTTCCGCCGAGTACCTAAGGGGGAGACCCAGTACTTC. The chain recombines TRBV7-8 with TRBJ2-5, with a weak D call TRBD1 (5 bases). Between the trimmed V and J ends, which lost 3 bases and 5 bases, there was a span of 19 bases. CDR1 is SGHVS and CDR2 is FQNEAQ in the germline V gene. This CDR3 spans 16 amino acids.

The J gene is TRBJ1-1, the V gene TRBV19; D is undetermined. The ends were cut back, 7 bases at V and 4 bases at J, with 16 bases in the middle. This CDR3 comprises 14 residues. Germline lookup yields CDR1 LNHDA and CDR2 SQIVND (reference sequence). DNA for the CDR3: TGTGCCAGTACTCTATCTAGGGATTTCACTGAAGCTTTCTTT. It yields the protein CASTLSRDFTEAFF.

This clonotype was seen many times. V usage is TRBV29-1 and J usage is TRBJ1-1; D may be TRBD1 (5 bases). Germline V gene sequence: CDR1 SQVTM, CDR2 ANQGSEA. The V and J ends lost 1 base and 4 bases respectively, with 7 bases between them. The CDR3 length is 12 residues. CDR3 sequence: CSVEGGITEAFF. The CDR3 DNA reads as TGCAGCGTTGAAGGGGGGATCACTGAAGCTTTCTTT.

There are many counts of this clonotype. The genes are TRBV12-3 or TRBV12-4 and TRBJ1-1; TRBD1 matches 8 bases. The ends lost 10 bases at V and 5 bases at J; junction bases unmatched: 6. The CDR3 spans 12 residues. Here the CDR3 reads CATGQGATEAFF. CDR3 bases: TGTGCCACAGGACAGGGCGCTACTGAAGCTTTCTTT.

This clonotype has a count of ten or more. The CDR3 loop reads CSAADSNSNQPQHF. The CDR3 DNA is TGCAGTGCTGCCGACAGTAATAGCAATCAGCCCCAGCATTTT. The chain employs TRBV20-1 and TRBJ1-5; perhaps TRBD1 as D (5 bases). The CDR3 is 14 amino acids. The V end was cut by 5 bases, the J end by 0 bases, with 11 bases between. In germline, CDR1 is DFQATT, CDR2 SNEGSKA (reference sequence).

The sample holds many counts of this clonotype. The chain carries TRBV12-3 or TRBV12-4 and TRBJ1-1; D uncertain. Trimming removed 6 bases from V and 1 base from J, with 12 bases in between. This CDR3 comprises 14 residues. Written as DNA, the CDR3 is TGTGCCAGCAGACCCACAACCGCGAACACTGAAGCTTTCTTT. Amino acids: CASRPTTANTEAFF.

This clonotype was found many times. CDR3 sequence reads: CASTTSGGAHEQFF. The CDR3 DNA sequence: TGTGCCAGCACCACTAGCGGGGGGGCACATGAGCAGTTCTTC. The V gene is TRBV9, the J gene TRBJ2-1; 13 bases fit TRBD2. Germline lookup yields CDR1 SGDLS and CDR2 YYNGEE. The CDR3 runs to 14 residues. Trimming took 6 bases from V and 8 from J; bases not matched to a gene: 5.